This T cell receptor beta chain was profiled in a study of beta chain features in type 1 diabetes. Across the study: The patient and healthy donor groups were comparable for age, gender and cell yields. Sorted cells numbering roughly 100,000,000 were examined across all samples. Study observations and caveats: Moderately but significantly shorter TCRB CDR3s were found in Type 1 diabetes patients in all four CD4+ subsets.

CD45RO/CCR7/CD25/CD127/CD95/CD27 separated CD4+ naive, central memory, regulatory and stem cell-like memory cells by sorting. This clone occurred once. Antigen: not known. What was sequenced were expressed TCRB transcripts, since all of the isolated RNA had been reverse transcribed. The assay was immunoSEQ multiplex PCR, and TCRdb's table has in-frame clones only and misses some. The sample has more than 300,000 clones, over 10% seen once; the top ten hold about 0.01%. Looked up from germline, CDR1 is MNHNY and CDR2 is SVGAGI (reference sequence). The CDR3 length is 15 residues. V shed 2 bases and J shed 6 bases, with 14 bases lying between them.

The J gene is TRBJ2-1, the V gene TRBV6-6; tentative D call: TRBD2 (5 bases). The sequence came from a woman younger than 35 with type 1 diabetes. The material sequenced was naive CD4+ T cells from blood. Here the CDR3 reads CASSYRLRRGNEQFF. In nucleotides, the CDR3 is TGTGCCAGCAGTTACCGACTCCGCCGGGGCAATGAGCAGTTCTTC.